The 26 T cell receptor beta chains below all came from one sample that was sequenced in a study of blood T cells in healthy people across ages. A sample-barcoded 5' primer and a J-beta primer mix were used in a second PCR of roughly 7 to 11 cycles. TCRdb reanalysed the 5' RACE reads using MiXCR and keeps one entry per CDR3 protein. The profile shows 650,000 to 950,000 distinct CDR3 sequences, around two fifths of them singletons. What was sequenced was blood. These receptors were obtained from a man between 60 and 70 years old in good health.

The chain uses TRBV4-3 and TRBJ1-1; 7 bases line up with TRBD1. The CDR3 has 16 amino acids. V was clipped by 0 bases and J by 0 bases; unmatched bases: 4. Germline V gene lookup returns CDR1 LGHNA and CDR2 YSLEER. In nucleotides, the CDR3 is TGCGCCAGCAGCCAAGATCGGGGACAGATGAACACTGAAGCTTTCTTT. The encoded protein is CASSQDRGQMNTEAFF.

This clonotype occurred a few times. This rearrangement joins TRBV12-3 or TRBV12-4 to TRBJ1-2; 7 bases agree with TRBD1. The V segment lost 5 bases and the J segment 6 bases; nucleotides outside the gene matches: 6. The CDR3 consists of 13 residues. CDR3 region: CASSQDRRHGYTF. In DNA, the CDR3 is TGTGCCAGCAGTCAGGACAGGCGCCATGGCTACACCTTC.

The chain recombines TRBV6-2 or TRBV6-3 with TRBJ2-3; 13 bases align to TRBD2. V dropped 6 bases and J dropped 6; count of bases not matched to a gene: 6. Germline values: CDR1 MNHEY, CDR2 SVGEGT. The CDR3 length is 15 residues. In DNA form, the CDR3 reads TGTGCCAGCAGAGGGACTAGCGGGGTGCGTGATACGCAGTATTTT. This encodes CASRGTSGVRDTQYF.

In this sample, this clonotype turned up a few times. The V gene is TRBV12-3 or TRBV12-4, the J gene TRBJ2-7; no reliable D call. The CDR3 length is 15 residues. The V and J ends lost 7 bases and 2 bases respectively, with 18 bases between them. CDR3 sequence (DNA): TGTGCCAGCATGCTGACACCTGCACAGACCTACGAGCAGTACTTC. It specifies CASMLTPAQTYEQYF.

This clonotype has only a few counts. The chain couples TRBV29-1 to TRBJ1-2, with D hard to call. The CDR3 length is 11 residues. Trimming cost V 7 bases and J 4 bases, with 10 bases left between them. Germline V gives CDR1 SQVTM, CDR2 ANQGSEA. The CDR3 sequence: CSAPGGYGYTF. DNA for the CDR3: TGCAGCGCCCCGGGCGGCTATGGCTACACCTTC.

This clonotype was counted only a few times. This chain links TRBV15 with TRBJ2-1, with D uncertain. Per germline, CDR1 LNHNV and CDR2 YYDKDF (reference sequence). V gave up 5 bases and J gave up 5 bases, with 10 bases separating them. This CDR3 has 13 amino acids. The CDR3 nucleotides are TGTGCCACCAGCCTAGGGCCGAACAATGAGCAGTTCTTC. Protein product: CATSLGPNNEQFF.

Only a few counts were recorded for this clonotype. V and J are TRBV20-1 and TRBJ2-3, with TRBD2 identical over 12 bases. Losses at the gene ends were 5 bases for V and 4 bases for J; bases not matched to a gene: 10. From germline, CDR1 is DFQATT and CDR2 SNEGSKA (reference sequence). The CDR3 spans 16 residues. CDR3 bases: TGCAGTGCTCGAACAAACCTAGCGGGGGGGTCAGATACGCAGTATTTT. This translates into CSARTNLAGGSDTQYF.

This clonotype occurred a few times. This chain connects TRBV20-1 to TRBJ2-1; D is uncertain. The germline V gene has CDR1 DFQATT and CDR2 SNEGSKA (reference sequence). The CDR3 is 14 amino acids. V lost 0 bases to trimming and J lost 10 bases, with 16 bases between them. The CDR3 loop reads CSARDPGRLGEQFF. DNA of the CDR3: TGCAGTGCTAGAGATCCTGGCAGATTAGGAGAGCAGTTCTTC.

The gene calls are TRBV28 and TRBJ1-1, with TRBD1 matching over 7 bases. The length of the CDR3 is 16 residues. V lost 6 bases to trimming and J lost 3 bases; unmatched junction nucleotides: 13. Germline V gives CDR1 MDHEN, CDR2 SYDVKM. The CDR3 here is CASSPGQSGTYTEAFF. The CDR3 DNA is TGTGCCAGCAGCCCGGGACAGAGCGGGACCTACACTGAAGCTTTCTTT.

This clonotype turned up a few times. The genes are TRBV12-3 or TRBV12-4 and TRBJ2-1; no firm D call. Trimming took 1 base from V and 9 from J, leaving 13 bases between them. This CDR3 has 14 residues. CDR3 protein: CASSLVPDGPEQFF. The CDR3 coding sequence is TGTGCCAGCAGTTTAGTACCCGACGGTCCTGAGCAGTTCTTC.

The V gene is TRBV25-1, the J gene TRBJ2-6; tentative D call: TRBD1 (5 bases). CDR1 MGHDK and CDR2 SYGVNS come from the germline V gene. CDR3 size: 16 residues. The V end was cut by 2 bases, the J end by 0 bases, with 8 bases between. CDR3 protein: CASSEAGYSGANVLTF. The CDR3 DNA follows: TGTGCCAGCAGTGAAGCAGGGTACTCTGGGGCCAACGTCCTGACTTTC.

The chain employs TRBV6-2 or TRBV6-3 and TRBJ2-7; D not resolved. The J call may be wrong; the DNA end is better matched by TRBJ2-5. The CDR3 runs to 15 residues. Germline assignment: CDR1 MNHEY and CDR2 SVGEGT. The CDR3 loop is CASSPRTHDGETQYF. DNA for the CDR3: TGTGCCAGCAGTCCGAGGACCCACGACGGGGAGACCCAGTACTTC.

This chain joins TRBV20-1 and TRBJ2-1; TRBD1 aligns across 10 bases. With the DNA end fitting TRBJ2-7 better, the J assignment may be wrong. The germline V gene has CDR1 DFQATT and CDR2 SNEGSKA (reference sequence). CDR3 size: 14 residues. The CDR3 spells CSARDRGPYNEQYF. CDR3 in DNA: TGCAGTGCGCGGGACAGGGGACCCTACAATGAGCAGTACTTC.

The chain uses TRBV5-4 and TRBJ2-3, with TRBD1 matching over 10 bases. The junction had 6 bases not matched to a gene; V was cut back by 6 bases and J by 5 bases. This CDR3 region has 14 residues. Germline CDR1 and CDR2: SGHNT and YYREEE (reference sequence). The CDR3 region has the DNA TGTGCCAGCAAACCGGGACAGGGGAGAGATACGCAGTATTTT. Translating it yields CASKPGQGRDTQYF.

This clonotype was seen ten or more times. The chain recombines TRBV7-9 with TRBJ1-4; D call uncertain. Between the trimmed V and J ends, which lost 3 bases and 0 bases, there was a span of 8 bases. Germline V gene sequence: CDR1 SEHNR, CDR2 FQNEAQ (reference sequence). This CDR3 has 15 residues. In DNA, the CDR3 is TGTGCCAGCAGCTTGGTAGCTGCAACTAATGAAAAACTGTTTTTT. This encodes CASSLVAATNEKLFF.

The chain couples TRBV21-1 to TRBJ1-4; whether TRBD1, the table's D call, matches the DNA was not checked. TRBV21-1 is reported as a pseudogene. The CDR3 runs to 20 residues. In nucleotides, the CDR3 is TGTGCCAGCAGCAAATCCGGTCAGGGAGCTTTCCCGACTCATAATGAAAAACTGTTTTTT. Translated, it gives CASSKSGQGAFPTHNEKLFF.

This clonotype was detected only a few times. The chain couples TRBV6-5 to TRBJ1-6, with D possibly matching TRBD1 (6 bases). The CDR3 totals 16 residues. Per the germline V gene, CDR1 is MNHEY and CDR2 is SVGAGI. Trimming took 5 bases from V and 7 from J, leaving 18 bases between them. CDR3 in DNA: TGTGCCAGCAGTCCCGACCTAGGACAGCTAAATTCACCCCTCCACTTT. It codes for CASSPDLGQLNSPLHF.

The J gene is TRBJ2-6, the V gene TRBV7-9; D unclear. Germline CDR1 SEHNR, CDR2 FQNEAQ (reference sequence). The germline V and J ends were trimmed by 5 bases and 0 bases, with 8 bases remaining between them. This CDR3 is 15 amino acids long. DNA for the CDR3: TGTGCCAGCAGCCCCGGCATCTCTGGGGCCAACGTCCTGACTTTC. It specifies CASSPGISGANVLTF. Variable domain in full (rest from reference TRBV7-9 and TRBJ2-6): DTGVSQNPRHKITKRGQNVTFRCDPISEHNRLYWYRQTLGQGPEFLTYFQNEAQLEKSRLLSDRFSAERPKGSFSTLEIQRTEQGDSAMYLCASSPGISGANVLTFGAGSRLTVL.

This clonotype turned up a few times. The chain combines TRBV7-2 with TRBJ1-2; 9 positions agree with TRBD1. The germline V gene encodes CDR1 SGHTA and CDR2 FQGNSA. With 3 bases clipped from V and 2 bases from J, the junction kept 4 bases outside the gene matches. The CDR3 is made up of 15 amino acids. In DNA form, the CDR3 reads TGTGCCAGCAGCTTTGGGGGACAGGGAAACTATGGCTACACCTTC. Amino acids: CASSFGGQGNYGYTF.

The gene calls are TRBV6-2 or TRBV6-3 and TRBJ2-6, with D maybe TRBD1 (5 bases). The CDR3 spans 15 residues. Germline values: CDR1 MNHEY, CDR2 SVGEGT. V was cut by 7 bases and J by 0 bases, with 10 bases left in between. The CDR3 region has the DNA TGTGCCAGCAACAGGCCTAGCTCTGGGGCCAACGTCCTGACTTTC. Amino acid sequence: CASNRPSSGANVLTF.

This chain links TRBV11-2 with TRBJ2-5, with 7 bases lining up with TRBD2. Germline V gene sequence: CDR1 SGHAT, CDR2 FQNNGV. The CDR3 sequence is 14 residues long. V lost 3 bases, J lost 4 bases, and 5 bases stayed unmatched. The CDR3 sequence is CASSLLAVGETQYF. The CDR3 region has the DNA TGTGCCAGCAGCTTGCTAGCGGTGGGAGAGACCCAGTACTTC. The entire variable domain, with the rest obtained from reference TRBV11-2 and TRBJ2-5, is as follows: EAGVAQSPRYKIIEKRQSVAFWCNPISGHATLYWYQQILGQGPKLLIQFQNNGVVDDSQLPKDRFSAERLKGVDSTLKIQPAKLEDSAVYLCASSLLAVGETQYFGPGTRLLVL.

This clonotype was detected only a few times. V usage is TRBV27 and J usage is TRBJ2-2; D possibly corresponds to TRBD1 (5 bases). V lost 4 bases and J 1 base, leaving 10 bases between the germline ends. From germline, CDR1 is MNHEY and CDR2 SMNVEV (reference sequence). This CDR3 is 15 amino acids long. In DNA, the CDR3 is TGTGCCAGCAGTTCCACAGGTTTGAACACCGGGGAGCTGTTTTTT. This sequence encodes CASSSTGLNTGELFF.

CDR3 nucleotide sequence: TGTGCCAGCTCACCATCACAGGGGGCATCTGAGCAGTACTTC. It is translated as CASSPSQGASEQYF. J is TRBJ2-5 and V is TRBV18, with TRBD1 matching over 9 bases. The CDR3 covers 14 residues. J was trimmed by 11 bases and V by 2 bases; bases with no gene match: 9. The germline V gene encodes CDR1 KGHSH and CDR2 LQKENI.

Note on this clonotype: A much larger clone differs by one base, so this may be a read error. V gene TRBV6-1 combines with J gene TRBJ1-6; D is undetermined. The CDR3 consists of 14 residues. Germline assignment: CDR1 MNHNS and CDR2 SASEGT. Trimming took 4 bases from V and 4 from J, leaving 8 bases between them. CDR3 nucleotides: TGTGCCAGCAGTGGTATACAGTATAATTCACCCCTCCACTTT. This gives the protein CASSGIQYNSPLHF.

This clonotype was detected only once. The rearrangement links TRBV7-9 to TRBJ1-4, with 8 nucleotides matching TRBD1. Trimming at V came to 4 bases and at J to 0 bases, leaving 4 bases not matched to a gene. Germline V gene sequence: CDR1 SEHNR, CDR2 FQNEAQ (reference sequence). The CDR3 covers 16 residues. Here the CDR3 reads CASSWGQDTTNEKLFF. The CDR3 coding sequence is TGTGCCAGCAGCTGGGGACAGGACACAACTAATGAAAAACTGTTTTTT.

V and J are TRBV5-1 and TRBJ2-1, with 13 bases aligning to TRBD2. Losses at the gene ends were 4 bases for V and 7 bases for J; bases not matched to a gene: 5. The CDR3 is made up of 15 amino acids. Germline assignment: CDR1 SGHRS and CDR2 YFSETQ. CDR3 sequence: CASSTGLAGTNEQFF. The CDR3 nucleotides read TGCGCCAGCAGCACGGGACTAGCGGGGACAAATGAGCAGTTCTTC.